Below, 29 T cell receptor beta chains from the same sample are listed, as sequenced in a study of blood T cell repertoires in COVID-19 (dated by TCRdb to 2020 to 2021). Library creation used the immunoSEQ multiplex PCR assay. What TCRdb holds here is the immuneACCESS table cut down to in-frame rearrangements. Part of the clones is not present; checked against another copy, under half of the missing clones reflect an unresolved V gene, and the others are unexplained. This sample lists around 170,000 clones; 80% to 85% were detected once. Around 6.5% of the sample rests with the top ten. Sequenced: peripheral blood. The receptors were sampled from a woman in her thirties or forties with acute or convalescent COVID-19.

The V and J genes are TRBV19 and TRBJ2-7, with TRBD2 as a possible D gene (6 bases). Germline-derived CDR1 and CDR2 are LNHDA and SQIVND (reference sequence). The CDR3 spans 15 residues. Trimming shortened V by 0 bases and J by 0 bases, and 9 bases separated the two germline ends. This chain's CDR3 is CASSIDAGPSYEQYF. DNA of the CDR3: TGTGCCAGTAGTATAGACGCGGGGCCCTCCTACGAGCAGTACTTC.

This clone was found once. J is TRBJ1-2 and V is TRBV28; D gene uncertain. Trimming pared 5 bases from V and 4 bases from J, leaving 20 bases between. The CDR3 has 16 amino acids. Germline values: CDR1 MDHEN, CDR2 SYDVKM. In DNA form, the CDR3 reads TGTGCCAGCAGTCCCACCCGAGCTCACCGGGTCTATGGCTACACCTTC. Its translation: CASSPTRAHRVYGYTF.

This clone was counted once. The chain couples TRBV28 to TRBJ2-1, with 10 nucleotides matching TRBD2. V lost 6 bases and J lost 6; bases outside the gene matches: 8. The CDR3 covers 15 residues. Germline V gene sequence: CDR1 MDHEN, CDR2 SYDVKM. The CDR3 DNA sequence: TGTGCCAGCAGCGGACTAGCGGTCCAAAGCAATGAGCAGTTCTTC. Its translation: CASSGLAVQSNEQFF.

The rearrangement uses TRBV7-2 and TRBJ2-2; possible D gene TRBD1, 6 bases. V gave up 6 bases and J gave up 4 bases, with 12 bases separating them. Germline V lookup: CDR1 SGHTA, CDR2 FQGNSA. CDR3 length: 14 residues. The CDR3 loop is CASRVLQGTGELFF. DNA for the CDR3: TGTGCCAGCAGGGTCTTACAGGGCACCGGGGAGCTGTTTTTT.

The chain has TRBV27 and TRBJ2-5; 10 nucleotides agree with TRBD1. The V gene end was trimmed by 1 base and the J gene end by 5 bases; junction bases not matched to a gene: 1. This CDR3 has 14 residues. Germline CDR1 reads MNHEY; CDR2 reads SMNVEV (reference sequence). CDR3 DNA sequence: TGTGCCAGCAGTTTATTGACAGGGGGCGAGACCCAGTACTTC. Amino acid sequence: CASSLLTGGETQYF.

This clone was detected only a few times. The rearrangement uses TRBV28 and TRBJ2-2; TRBD2 aligns across 10 bases. Looked up from germline, CDR1 is MDHEN and CDR2 is SYDVKM. V was clipped by 6 bases and J by 6 bases; unmatched bases: 4. This CDR3 spans 14 amino acids. CDR3 sequence reads: CASRNLAGAGELFF. CDR3 nucleotides: TGTGCCAGCAGGAATCTAGCGGGAGCCGGGGAGCTGTTTTTT.

V usage is TRBV18 and J usage is TRBJ2-1; TRBD2 matches at 7 bases. Germline CDR1 KGHSH, CDR2 LQKENI. V was pared by 3 bases and J by 3 bases, with 5 bases of the junction left unmatched. The CDR3 has 15 amino acids. CDR3 nucleotide sequence: TGTGCCAGCTCACCCCGGACTAGTATCTACAATGAGCAGTTCTTC. Translated, it gives CASSPRTSIYNEQFF.

The chain links TRBV24-1 to TRBJ2-7, with 10 bases lining up with TRBD2. This CDR3 comprises 14 residues. Germline CDR1 reads KGHDR; CDR2 reads SFDVKD. V shed 8 bases and J 4 bases; nucleotides not matched to a gene: 7. The CDR3 DNA follows: TGTGCCACCAATGACCCTAGCGGGGGATACGAGCAGTACTTC. This encodes CATNDPSGGYEQYF.

The chain is built from TRBV5-1 and TRBJ2-7; 7 nucleotides agree with TRBD1. The trim removed 4 bases at V and 1 base at J, leaving 5 bases unmatched. Germline assignment: CDR1 SGHRS and CDR2 YFSETQ. The CDR3 runs 14 residues. This chain's CDR3 is CASSRDSSSYEQYF. The CDR3 nucleotides are TGCGCCAGCAGCAGGGACAGCTCTTCCTACGAGCAGTACTTC.

This clone was counted between two and nine times. An end of the junction does not agree with germline; a read error may underlie this. This sequence joins TRBV6-1 and TRBJ2-7; 7 bases agree with TRBD2. CDR1 and CDR2 (germline): MNHNS, SASEGT. The CDR3 is 12 residues long. CDR3 DNA: TGTGCCAGCAGTGACCAGCGGGATTGGTTATCATTC. It encodes CASSDQRDWLSF.

This clone was seen just once. The chain has TRBV18 and TRBJ2-7; TRBD2 aligns across 8 bases. V dropped 2 bases and J dropped 6; count of bases not matched to a gene: 6. This CDR3 has 14 amino acids. The germline CDR1 and CDR2 sequences are KGHSH and LQKENI. CDR3 DNA sequence: TGTGCCAGCTCACCAGCGAGCGGGGGAGGCGAGCAGTACTTC. Its translation is CASSPASGGGEQYF.

The chain employs TRBV10-3 and TRBJ2-1; tentative D call: TRBD1 (5 bases). Trimming removed 2 bases at V and 10 bases at J, with 15 bases between. This CDR3 is 14 amino acids long. Germline-derived CDR1 and CDR2 are ENHRY and SYGVKD. The CDR3, as DNA: TGTGCCATCAGTGAGGTTAGCAGGGCCGGGGAGCAGTTCTTC. Encoded protein: CAISEVSRAGEQFF.

This rearrangement joins TRBV19 to TRBJ2-1, with 11 bases fitting TRBD2. Germline-derived CDR1 and CDR2 are LNHDA and SQIVND (reference sequence). The V segment lost 9 bases and the J segment 8 bases; nucleotides outside the gene matches: 9. This CDR3 has 14 residues. For the CDR3, the DNA is TGTGCCAGAATAGCGGGAGGGCCGAACCATGAGCAGTTCTTC. Translation gives CARIAGGPNHEQFF.

The CDR3 DNA is TGTGCCAGCAGTCCGGCGGACAGGGAGAATCAGCCCCAGCATTTT. Translating gives CASSPADRENQPQHF. The chain carries TRBV28 and TRBJ1-5, with 8 bases lining up with TRBD1. With V trimmed by 5 bases and J by 4 bases, 7 bases remained unmatched. Germline values: CDR1 MDHEN, CDR2 SYDVKM. This CDR3 region has 15 residues.

V usage is TRBV6-5 and J usage is TRBJ2-3; the D gene is possibly TRBD2 (6 bases). Germline V gene sequence: CDR1 MNHEY, CDR2 SVGAGI. The CDR3 spans 14 residues. V was pared by 5 bases and J by 0 bases, with 9 bases between. In DNA form, the CDR3 reads TGTGCCAGCAGTCCGGGACTTAGCACAGATACGCAGTATTTT. Translating it yields CASSPGLSTDTQYF.

This clone was seen more than once but under ten times. This chain links TRBV28 with TRBJ1-6; D perhaps matches TRBD1 (5 bases). This CDR3 is built from 16 residues. V was pared by 3 bases and J by 5 bases, with 14 bases between. Germline-derived CDR1 and CDR2 are MDHEN and SYDVKM. DNA of the CDR3: TGTGCCAGCAGTTTGCTCCGACAGTCGCATAATTCACCCCTCCACTTT. Translation gives CASSLLRQSHNSPLHF.

V usage is TRBV11-2 and J usage is TRBJ2-1; D gene ambiguous. Germline V gene data show CDR1 as SGHAT and CDR2 as FQNNGV. The CDR3 consists of 14 residues. Trimming stripped 1 base from V and 4 bases from J, with 8 bases between. CDR3 region: CASSLASSYNEQFF. DNA of the CDR3: TGTGCCAGCAGCTTAGCCAGTTCTTACAATGAGCAGTTCTTC.

This chain joins TRBV5-1 and TRBJ1-5; D is unresolved. This CDR3 has 15 residues. Germline CDR1 and CDR2: SGHRS and YFSETQ. V was pared by 0 bases and J by 0 bases, with 7 bases between. DNA of the CDR3: TGCGCCAGCAGCTTGGTGCCAGATAGCAATCAGCCCCAGCATTTT. This sequence encodes CASSLVPDSNQPQHF.

The V call is TRBV19, the J call TRBJ2-1; the D is unclear. CDR3 length equals 14 residues. The germline gives CDR1 LNHDA, CDR2 SQIVND (reference sequence). The ends were cut back, 5 bases at V and 0 bases at J, with 8 bases in the middle. The CDR3 reads CASSRVLSYNEQFF. DNA for the CDR3: TGTGCCAGTAGTCGGGTCCTCTCCTACAATGAGCAGTTCTTC.

This rearrangement joins TRBV24-1 to TRBJ2-2; D possibly corresponds to TRBD2 (6 bases). The V gene's germline CDR1 is KGHDR and CDR2 SFDVKD. V gave up 2 bases and J gave up 4 bases, with 13 bases separating them. This CDR3 comprises 16 residues. The CDR3 sequence is CATSDSRRAGTGELFF. CDR3 in DNA: TGTGCCACCAGTGATTCGAGGAGGGCCGGCACCGGGGAGCTGTTTTTT.

The chain has TRBV4-2 and TRBJ1-5; D unresolved. The CDR3 consists of 16 residues. The V and J ends lost 2 bases and 7 bases respectively, with 18 bases between them. Germline V gene lookup returns CDR1 LGHNA and CDR2 YNFKEQ. The CDR3 loop reads CASSQFGAAVKQPQHF. The CDR3 coding sequence is TGTGCCAGCAGCCAATTTGGAGCGGCGGTTAAACAGCCCCAGCATTTT.

This clone has a count of ten or more. The J gene is TRBJ1-2, the V gene TRBV3-1 (or the pseudogene TRBV3-2); TRBD1 aligns across 7 bases. V shed 5 bases and J 5 bases; nucleotides not matched to a gene: 8. This CDR3 comprises 14 residues. The germline V gene has CDR1 LGHDT and CDR2 YNNKEL (reference sequence). CDR3 DNA: TGTGCCAGCAGCGGTCGGGACAGACTTTATGGCTACACCTTC. This gives the protein CASSGRDRLYGYTF.

Only one count was recorded for this clone. This rearrangement joins TRBV15 to TRBJ2-1, with 9 bases matching TRBD2. Germline V gene data show CDR1 as LNHNV and CDR2 as YYDKDF (reference sequence). With V trimmed by 1 base and J by 9 bases, 22 bases remained unmatched. The CDR3 runs 20 residues. The CDR3 nucleotides are TGTGCCACCAGCAGAGCCCCGGACACTGGAGGTCTAGCGGGGAGCGGTGAGCAGTTCTTC. This gives the protein CATSRAPDTGGLAGSGEQFF.

This chain connects TRBV5-1 to TRBJ1-4; tentative D call: TRBD1 (6 bases). This CDR3 spans 18 amino acids. V gave up 4 bases and J gave up 7 bases, with 26 bases separating them. The V gene's germline CDR1 is SGHRS and CDR2 YFSETQ. CDR3 residues: CASSRRGGVNRAAEKLFF. The CDR3 region has the DNA TGCGCCAGCAGCCGCCGGGGGGGCGTGAACAGGGCAGCTGAAAAACTGTTTTTT.

This sequence joins TRBV30 and TRBJ1-3; 9 nucleotides line up with TRBD1. V lost 0 bases, J lost 4 bases, and 4 bases stayed unmatched. Germline CDR1 is GTSNPN and CDR2 is SVGIG (reference sequence). This CDR3 spans 15 amino acids. The CDR3 bases are TGTGCCTGGAGTGTACGTGGGACAGGGGGAAACACCATATATTTT. It encodes CAWSVRGTGGNTIYF.

The chain employs TRBV4-1 and TRBJ1-5; no definite D call. Trimming left V 1 base short and J 7 bases short, with 14 bases between. CDR3 length equals 15 residues. Germline-derived CDR1 and CDR2 are MGHRA and YSYEKL. The CDR3 bases are TGCGCCAGCAGCCAAGGAGGAGTCGGCTTCCAGCCCCAGCATTTT. It translates to CASSQGGVGFQPQHF.

This chain uses TRBV4-1 with TRBJ1-4; TRBD1 agrees at 7 bases. The CDR3 loop spans 16 amino acids. The V segment lost 2 bases and the J segment 3 bases; nucleotides outside the gene matches: 6. Germline assignment: CDR1 MGHRA and CDR2 YSYEKL. CDR3 amino acids: CASSQPRQGANEKLFF. The CDR3 bases are TGCGCCAGCAGCCAACCCAGACAGGGCGCTAATGAAAAACTGTTTTTT.

As DNA, the CDR3 is TGTGCCAGCAGTTCCGAGATGAACACTGAAGCTTTCTTT. Protein sequence: CASSSEMNTEAFF. The chain combines TRBV6-6 with TRBJ1-1; D unresolved. V lost 4 bases to trimming and J lost 0 bases, with 6 bases between them. Germline lookup yields CDR1 MNHNY and CDR2 SVGAGI (reference sequence). This CDR3 region has 13 residues.

The rearrangement links TRBV5-4 to TRBJ1-2, with D uncertain. The CDR3 totals 15 residues. V was cut by 0 bases and J by 5 bases, with 14 bases left in between. The germline CDR1 and CDR2 sequences are SGHNT and YYREEE (reference sequence). In DNA form, the CDR3 reads TGTGCCAGCAGCTTGGCCTTGGCAGAACTATATGGCTACACCTTC. The encoded protein is CASSLALAELYGYTF.